This TCR beta chain was captured in a study of blood T cell repertoires in COVID-19. This CDR3 contains 13 residues. Per the germline V gene, CDR1 is KGHSH and CDR2 is LQKENI. Between the trimmed V and J ends, which lost 3 bases and 4 bases, there was a span of 10 bases. Assay: immunoSEQ multiplex PCR; the TCRdb copy retains only in-frame clones and omits some. The table includes over 40,000 clones, 70% to 90% detected once. The sample consisted of peripheral blood. The source is a man older than 75 with acute or convalescent COVID-19. This rearrangement joins TRBV18 to TRBJ2-7, with TRBD2 as a possible D gene (5 bases). CDR3 sequence (DNA): TGTGCCAGCTCACCTCCGGGGATTTACGAGCAGTACTTC. Encoded protein: CASSPPGIYEQYF.